This TCR beta chain was found in a study of blood T cell repertoires in COVID-19. Study-level information: Sample material is recorded as cDNA or gDNA derived from T cells, B-cell-depleted T cells, or PBMCs.

Per the original data handling: How many nucleated cells were present was estimated from reference gene primer amplification. Generated by immunoSEQ multiplex PCR, the TCRdb table keeps only in-frame clones and is missing some. V and J calls and clone size are those listed in that table; D and trimming were worked out from the DNA. This sample yields around 250,000 clones, of which 89% are seen a single time; 3.5% to 5.5% belongs to the top ten. The CDR3 spans 15 residues. V lost 2 bases to trimming and J lost 3 bases; unmatched junction nucleotides: 5. CDR1 and CDR2 (germline): SGHTA, FQGNSA. The sequencing input was peripheral blood. V gene TRBV7-2 combines with J gene TRBJ2-7; 9 nucleotides align to TRBD1. The sequence was collected from a woman in her 40s who had recovered from COVID-19. CDR3 in DNA: TGTGCCAGCAGCTTATCGACGGACAGGGGCTACGAGCAGTACTTC. Amino acid sequence: CASSLSTDRGYEQYF. The variable domain in full, with the rest retrieved from reference TRBV7-2 and TRBJ2-7, is GAGVSQSPSNKVTEKGKDVELRCDPISGHTALYWYRQSLGQGLEFLIYFQGNSAPDKSGLPSDRFSAERTGGSVSTLTIQRTQQEDSAVYLCASSLSTDRGYEQYFGPGTRLTVT.